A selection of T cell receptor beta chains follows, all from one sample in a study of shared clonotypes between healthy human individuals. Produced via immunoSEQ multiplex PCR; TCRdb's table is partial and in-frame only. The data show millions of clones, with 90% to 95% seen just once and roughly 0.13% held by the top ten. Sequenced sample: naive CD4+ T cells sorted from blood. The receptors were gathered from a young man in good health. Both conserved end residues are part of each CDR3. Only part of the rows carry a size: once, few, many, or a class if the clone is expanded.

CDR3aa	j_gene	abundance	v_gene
CASSKDALGGYTF	TRBJ1-2	.	TRBV7-8
CASSTRGLWNEKLFF	TRBJ1-4	.	TRBV9
CASRLQGTEAFF	TRBJ1-1	.	TRBV6-1
CASSLSGTGRSGEQFF	TRBJ2-1	.	TRBV28
CAMSGTDNYGYTF	TRBJ1-2	.	TRBV10-3
CASRRTSASSYNEQFF	TRBJ2-1	.	TRBV27
CASRNRGGGTEAFF	TRBJ1-1	once	TRBV2
CASSRDRGEQYF	TRBJ2-7	.	TRBV10-1
CASSLDGGAQYF	TRBJ2-7	.	TRBV11-3
CAWSDYKGFWQPQHF	TRBJ1-5	.	TRBV30
CAISGDRAGQPQHF	TRBJ1-5	.	TRBV10-3
CAISPSGRAVEQYF	TRBJ2-7	.	TRBV10-3
CATRERGTQETQYF	TRBJ2-5	.	TRBV10-3
CAWSFRDRKRGSPLHF	TRBJ1-6	.	TRBV30
CASTLDRGYGYTF	TRBJ1-2	many	TRBV5-4
CASSLVGSPNTGELFF	TRBJ2-2	.	TRBV7-2
CASSYSTGGSGNTIYF	TRBJ1-3	few	TRBV6-5
CASSQEGNGFSQAFF	TRBJ1-1	.	TRBV4-1
CASSLETDRDYQPQHF	TRBJ1-5	.	TRBV7-9
CASKHPMSTDTQYF	TRBJ2-3	.	TRBV19
CAWSVQYQETQYF	TRBJ2-5	.	TRBV30
CASSYGQINEQYF	TRBJ2-7	.	TRBV6-5
CAWREGSAYNEQFF	TRBJ2-1	.	TRBV30
CASSLVGTDTGELFF	TRBJ2-2	.	TRBV5-4
CASSQDRAGFGNTIYF	TRBJ1-3	.	TRBV4-3
CATSREVITYEQYF	TRBJ2-7	.	TRBV15
CASSLARGVAYEQYF	TRBJ2-7	.	TRBV7-2
CAISESAGLAKNIQYF	TRBJ2-4	.	TRBV10-3
CAWRGAGSYNEQFF	TRBJ2-1	.	TRBV30
CSVRPGETQYF	TRBJ2-5	.	TRBV20-1
CASSPLTSGTGEQYF	TRBJ2-7	.	TRBV2
CASSSLGTGGGQPQHF	TRBJ1-5	.	TRBV27
CASSQRDSLGEDTQYF	TRBJ2-3	once	TRBV14
CASSLEGREYEQYF	TRBJ2-7	.	TRBV5-1
CASSQDWLAGLYEQYF	TRBJ2-7	.	TRBV4-3
CAWSPGQGGYTF	TRBJ1-2	.	TRBV30
CASSQGSQETQYF	TRBJ2-5	.	TRBV18
CASPRGGAQYEQYF	TRBJ2-7	.	TRBV6-1
CASSPSRQGSLTNEQFF	TRBJ2-1	.	TRBV28
CASSSGVANSYEQYF	TRBJ2-7	.	TRBV7-2
CASSPPGPGRTDTQYF	TRBJ2-3	.	TRBV19